The clone carrying this T cell receptor (beta chain) occurred a few times. The antigen remains undetermined. This clone may be a read error of a much larger clone one base away. The data stem from a study of metastatic and nonmetastatic thyroid tumors. About the study: Across blood and tumor or nodule tissue, repertoires from malignant and benign thyroid patients were compared with one another.

Germline values: CDR1 SGHAT, CDR2 FQDESV (reference sequence). The CDR3 extends over 16 amino acids. With 4 bases clipped from V and 4 bases from J, the junction kept 5 bases outside the gene matches. Overall study results and limits: Within blood and tumor, benign nodules reportedly had significantly lower TCR beta diversity than malignant thyroid tumors did.

Each patient went into thyroid surgery without having received any treatment. Original methodology: Using the CDR3 differences seen across clinicopathological groups, the authors built a distant-metastasis classifier for papillary thyroid cancer, which was meant to discriminate distant-metastatic patients. Using MiXCR, TCRdb reanalyzed the PCR reads. V and J calls and clone size were set by TCRdb, not the authors. The sample records roughly 20,000 clones, around 11% being singletons. The genes are TRBV11-1 and TRBJ2-2, with 11 nucleotides matching TRBD2. This TCR was sampled from a female donor with papillary thyroid cancer or a benign thyroid nodule (not recorded which). Some clones in this sample may be carry-over from other donors' samples. Sequencing was done on a sample of blood. CDR3 protein: CASSYHSGRVTGELFF. The CDR3 DNA reads as TGTGCCAGCAGCTACCATAGCGGGAGGGTCACCGGGGAGCTGTTTTTT.